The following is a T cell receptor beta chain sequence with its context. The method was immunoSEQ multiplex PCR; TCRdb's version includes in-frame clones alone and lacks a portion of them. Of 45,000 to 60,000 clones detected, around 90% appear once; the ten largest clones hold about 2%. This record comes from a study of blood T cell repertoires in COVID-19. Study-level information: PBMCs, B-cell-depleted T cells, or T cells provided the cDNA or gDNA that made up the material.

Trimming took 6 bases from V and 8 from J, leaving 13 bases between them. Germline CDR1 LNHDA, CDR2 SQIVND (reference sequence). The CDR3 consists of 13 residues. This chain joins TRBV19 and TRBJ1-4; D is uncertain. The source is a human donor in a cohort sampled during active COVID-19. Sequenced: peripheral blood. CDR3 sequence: CASRSGFGEKLFF. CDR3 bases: TGTGCCAGTAGATCGGGGTTCGGGGAAAAACTGTTTTTT.